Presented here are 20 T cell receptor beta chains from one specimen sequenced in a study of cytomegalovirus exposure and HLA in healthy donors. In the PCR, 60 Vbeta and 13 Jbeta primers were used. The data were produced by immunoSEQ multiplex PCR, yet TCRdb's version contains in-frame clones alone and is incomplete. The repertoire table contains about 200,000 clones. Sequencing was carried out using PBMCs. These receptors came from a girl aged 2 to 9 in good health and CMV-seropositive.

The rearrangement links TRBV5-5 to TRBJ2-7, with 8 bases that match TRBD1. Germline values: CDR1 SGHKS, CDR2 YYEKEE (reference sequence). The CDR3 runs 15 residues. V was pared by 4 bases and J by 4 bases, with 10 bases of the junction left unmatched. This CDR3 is CASSPAARGRYEQYF. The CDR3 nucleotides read TGTGCCAGCAGCCCGGCTGCCAGGGGGCGGTACGAGCAGTACTTC.

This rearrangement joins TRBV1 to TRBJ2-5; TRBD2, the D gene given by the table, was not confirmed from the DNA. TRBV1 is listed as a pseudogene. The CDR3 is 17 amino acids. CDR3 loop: CTSSPSRGTRKEETQYF. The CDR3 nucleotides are TGCACCAGCAGCCCAAGTAGAGGGACTCGCAAGGAAGAGACCCAGTACTTC.

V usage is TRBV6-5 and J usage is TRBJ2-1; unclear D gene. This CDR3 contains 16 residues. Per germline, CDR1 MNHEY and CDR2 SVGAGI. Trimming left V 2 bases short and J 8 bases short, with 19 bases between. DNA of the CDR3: TGTGCCAGCAGTTACCCGAGTCCCCTCGACTTGGATGAGCAGTTCTTC. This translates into CASSYPSPLDLDEQFF.

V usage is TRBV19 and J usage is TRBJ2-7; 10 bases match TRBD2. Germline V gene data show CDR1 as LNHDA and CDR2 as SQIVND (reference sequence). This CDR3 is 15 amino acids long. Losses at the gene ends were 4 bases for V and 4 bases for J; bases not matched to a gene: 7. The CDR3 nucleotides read TGTGCCAGTAGTAGAACTAGCGGGATCCAATACGAGCAGTACTTC. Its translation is CASSRTSGIQYEQYF.

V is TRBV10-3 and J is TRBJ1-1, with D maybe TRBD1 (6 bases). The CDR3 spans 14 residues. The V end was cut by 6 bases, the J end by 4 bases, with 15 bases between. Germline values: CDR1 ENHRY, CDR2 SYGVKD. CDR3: CAIRDGTRLTEAFF. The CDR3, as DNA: TGTGCCATCAGAGACGGGACAAGGCTCACTGAAGCTTTCTTT.

The CDR3 DNA reads as TGTGCCAGCAGCCTTGCTACCATGAACACTGAAGCTTTCTTT. Translated, it gives CASSLATMNTEAFF. The gene calls are TRBV7-9 and TRBJ1-1; D gene unclear. The CDR3 totals 14 residues. V shed 5 bases and J shed 0 bases, with 10 bases lying between them. Germline CDR1 SEHNR, CDR2 FQNEAQ (reference sequence).

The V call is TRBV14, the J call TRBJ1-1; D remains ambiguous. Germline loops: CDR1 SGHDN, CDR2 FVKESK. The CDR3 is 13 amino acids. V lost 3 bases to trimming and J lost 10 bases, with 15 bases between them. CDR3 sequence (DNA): TGTGCCAGCAGCCACTACGGCCGAGGGTCAGCTTTCTTT. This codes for CASSHYGRGSAFF.

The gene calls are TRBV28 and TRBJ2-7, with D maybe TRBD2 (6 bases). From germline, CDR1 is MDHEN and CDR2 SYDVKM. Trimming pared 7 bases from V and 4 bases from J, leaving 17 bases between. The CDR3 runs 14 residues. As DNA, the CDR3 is TGTGCCAGCACCTACGGAGGGCCCCCTTACGAGCAGTACTTC. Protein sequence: CASTYGGPPYEQYF.

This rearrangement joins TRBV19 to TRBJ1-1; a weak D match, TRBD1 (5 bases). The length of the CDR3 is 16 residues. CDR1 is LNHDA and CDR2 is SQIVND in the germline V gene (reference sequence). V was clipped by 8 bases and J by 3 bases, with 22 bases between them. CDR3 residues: CASSGGAPGWDTEAFF. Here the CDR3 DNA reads TGTGCCAGTTCCGGCGGGGCGCCAGGATGGGACACTGAAGCTTTCTTT.

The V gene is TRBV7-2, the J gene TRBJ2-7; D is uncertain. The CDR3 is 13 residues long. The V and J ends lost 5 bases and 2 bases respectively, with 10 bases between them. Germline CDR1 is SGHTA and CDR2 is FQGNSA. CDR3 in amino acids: CASSPLGPYEQYF. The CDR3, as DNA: TGTGCCAGCAGCCCCCTAGGCCCCTACGAGCAGTACTTC. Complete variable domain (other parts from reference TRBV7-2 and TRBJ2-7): GAGVSQSPSNKVTEKGKDVELRCDPISGHTALYWYRQSLGQGLEFLIYFQGNSAPDKSGLPSDRFSAERTGGSVSTLTIQRTQQEDSAVYLCASSPLGPYEQYFGPGTRLTVT.

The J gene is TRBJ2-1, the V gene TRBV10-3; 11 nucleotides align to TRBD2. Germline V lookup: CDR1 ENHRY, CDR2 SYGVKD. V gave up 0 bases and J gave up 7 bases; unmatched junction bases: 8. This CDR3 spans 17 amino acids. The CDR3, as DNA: TGTGCCATCAGTGAGTCTCCAACTAGCGGGAGTGAAAATGAGCAGTTCTTC. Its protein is CAISESPTSGSENEQFF.

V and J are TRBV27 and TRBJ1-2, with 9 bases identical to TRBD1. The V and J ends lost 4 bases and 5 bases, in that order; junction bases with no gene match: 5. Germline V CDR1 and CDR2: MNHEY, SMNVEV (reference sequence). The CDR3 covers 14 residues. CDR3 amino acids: CASSSSTGGYGYTF. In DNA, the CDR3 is TGTGCCAGCAGTTCCTCGACAGGGGGATATGGCTACACCTTC.

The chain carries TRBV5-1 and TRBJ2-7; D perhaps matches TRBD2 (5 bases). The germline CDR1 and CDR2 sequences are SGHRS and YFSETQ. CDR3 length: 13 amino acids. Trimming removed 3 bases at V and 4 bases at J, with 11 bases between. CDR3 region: CASSSGGGYEQYF. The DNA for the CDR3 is TGCGCCAGCAGCTCCGGAGGTGGGTACGAGCAGTACTTC.

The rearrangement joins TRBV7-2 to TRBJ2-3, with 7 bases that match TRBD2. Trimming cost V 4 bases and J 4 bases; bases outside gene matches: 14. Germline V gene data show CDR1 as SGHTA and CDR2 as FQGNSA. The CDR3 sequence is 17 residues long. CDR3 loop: CASSSAGVRGSADTQYF. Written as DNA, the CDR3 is TGTGCCAGCAGCTCCGCGGGGGTGAGGGGATCTGCAGATACGCAGTATTTT.

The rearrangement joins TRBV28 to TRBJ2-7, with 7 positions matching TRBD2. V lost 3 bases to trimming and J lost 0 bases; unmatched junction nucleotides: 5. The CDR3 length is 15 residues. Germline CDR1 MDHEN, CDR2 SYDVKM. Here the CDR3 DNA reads TGTGCCAGCAGTTTCGCACCGGGGGGCTCCTACGAGCAGTACTTC. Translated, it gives CASSFAPGGSYEQYF.

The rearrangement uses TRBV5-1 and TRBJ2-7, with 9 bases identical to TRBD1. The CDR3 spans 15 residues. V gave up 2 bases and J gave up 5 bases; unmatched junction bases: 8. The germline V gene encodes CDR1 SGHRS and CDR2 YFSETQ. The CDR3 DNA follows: TGCGCCAGCAGCTTAACAGGGGGCCGGATCGACGAGCAGTACTTC. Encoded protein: CASSLTGGRIDEQYF.

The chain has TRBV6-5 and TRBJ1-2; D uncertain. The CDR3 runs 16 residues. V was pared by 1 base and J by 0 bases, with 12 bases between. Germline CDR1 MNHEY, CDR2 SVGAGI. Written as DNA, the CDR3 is TGTGCCAGCAGTTACTTAACAGAATCAGCTAACTATGGCTACACCTTC. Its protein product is CASSYLTESANYGYTF.

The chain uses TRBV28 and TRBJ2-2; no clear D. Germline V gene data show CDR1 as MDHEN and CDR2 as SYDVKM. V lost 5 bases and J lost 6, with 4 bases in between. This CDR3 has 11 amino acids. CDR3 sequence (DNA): TGTGCCAGCAGTGCGCCCGGGGAGCTGTTTTTT. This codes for CASSAPGELFF. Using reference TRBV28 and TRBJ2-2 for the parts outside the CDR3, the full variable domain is DVKVTQSSRYLVKRTGEKVFLECVQDMDHENMFWYRQDPGLGLRLIYFSYDVKMKEKGDIPEGYSVSREKKERFSLILESASTNQTSMYLCASSAPGELFFGEGSRLTVL.

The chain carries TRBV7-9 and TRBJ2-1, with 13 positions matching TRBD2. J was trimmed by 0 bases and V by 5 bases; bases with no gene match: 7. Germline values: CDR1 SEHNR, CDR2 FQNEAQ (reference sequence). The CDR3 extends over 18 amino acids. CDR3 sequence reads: CASSLGTSGKSSYNEQFF. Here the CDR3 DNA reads TGTGCCAGCAGCCTAGGGACTAGCGGGAAGAGCTCCTACAATGAGCAGTTCTTC.

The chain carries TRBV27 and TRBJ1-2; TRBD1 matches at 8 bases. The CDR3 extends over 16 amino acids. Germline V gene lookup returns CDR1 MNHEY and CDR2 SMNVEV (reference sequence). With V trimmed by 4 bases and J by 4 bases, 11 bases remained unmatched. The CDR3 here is CASSSTWVGQGYGYTF. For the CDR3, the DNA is TGTGCCAGCAGTTCTACGTGGGTAGGACAGGGCTATGGCTACACCTTC.